What follows are 29 T cell receptor beta chains derived from one specimen sequenced in a study of cytomegalovirus exposure and HLA in healthy donors. Amplification used 60 Vbeta primers and 13 Jbeta primers. Repertoires were generated with immunoSEQ multiplex PCR, while TCRdb's copy carries only in-frame clones and drops some. The sample includes tens of thousands of clones, 55% to 75% of them seen just once. Sequences were obtained from PBMCs. These receptors were taken from a man aged 30 to 39 in good health and CMV-seronegative.

This clone was seen more than once but under ten times. This chain uses TRBV6-4 with TRBJ2-1; the match to TRBD2 covers 8 bases. Germline V lookup: CDR1 MRHNA, CDR2 SNTAGT. Losses at the gene ends were 5 bases for V and 4 bases for J; bases not matched to a gene: 7. CDR3 size: 15 residues. The CDR3 is CASSFNSGEYNEQFF. The CDR3 coding sequence is TGTGCCAGCAGTTTCAATAGCGGGGAATACAATGAGCAGTTCTTC.

The chain links TRBV27 to TRBJ2-6, with D perhaps matching TRBD2 (6 bases). The germline V gene encodes CDR1 MNHEY and CDR2 SMNVEV (reference sequence). V was pared by 8 bases and J by 2 bases, with 10 bases between. The CDR3 sequence is 14 residues long. CDR3 residues: CASGRRAGANVLTF. CDR3 nucleotides: TGTGCCAGCGGGAGGAGGGCTGGGGCCAACGTCCTGACTTTC.

This clone is deemed medium-sized. V and J are TRBV18 and TRBJ2-1; D gene unclear. The germline V and J ends were trimmed by 3 bases and 4 bases, with 10 bases remaining between them. Germline loops: CDR1 KGHSH, CDR2 LQKENI. CDR3 length equals 14 residues. Here the CDR3 DNA reads TGTGCCAGCTCACCTCTGGCAGGATACAATGAGCAGTTCTTC. Amino acid sequence: CASSPLAGYNEQFF.

This clone showed up just once. The chain recombines TRBV5-1 with TRBJ2-3, with 10 nucleotides matching TRBD1. CDR1 and CDR2 (germline): SGHRS, YFSETQ. Unmatched junction bases numbered 12, after V lost 4 bases and J lost 4 bases. CDR3 length: 17 residues. The CDR3 loop reads CASSPAPTGGRADTQYF. The CDR3, as DNA: TGCGCCAGCAGCCCTGCACCGACAGGGGGCCGGGCAGATACGCAGTATTTT.

This chain's CDR3 is CASSRPHYGGETQYF. The CDR3 nucleotides read TGTGCCAGCAGCCGACCTCATTACGGGGGAGAGACCCAGTACTTC. This chain links TRBV7-2 with TRBJ2-5, with D possibly TRBD2 on 6 matching bases. From germline, CDR1 is SGHTA and CDR2 FQGNSA. V lost 5 bases, J lost 4 bases, and 17 bases lay in between. CDR3 length: 15 residues.

This chain uses TRBV28 with TRBJ2-1; 11 nucleotides agree with TRBD2. The CDR3 extends over 15 amino acids. Per germline, CDR1 MDHEN and CDR2 SYDVKM. The trim removed 8 bases at V and 2 bases at J, leaving 5 bases unmatched. The CDR3 sequence: CASGIAGGPYNEQFF. The CDR3, as DNA: TGTGCCAGCGGGATAGCGGGAGGGCCCTACAATGAGCAGTTCTTC.

J is TRBJ1-2 and V is TRBV10-1; D might be TRBD1 (5 bases). V lost 10 bases to trimming and J lost 6 bases, with 15 bases between them. Germline values: CDR1 WNHNN, CDR2 SYGVQD (reference sequence). The CDR3 spans 12 residues. The CDR3 sequence: CATPGAGNGYTF. DNA for the CDR3: TGCGCCACCCCCGGGGCGGGGAATGGCTACACCTTC.

The J gene is TRBJ1-1, the V gene TRBV29-1; D is undetermined. CDR1 is SQVTM and CDR2 is ANQGSEA in the germline V gene. The V gene lost 5 bases and the J gene lost 5 bases, with 12 bases spanning the gap. The CDR3 has 12 amino acids. CDR3 loop: CSVLRDGTEAFF. DNA for the CDR3: TGCAGCGTTTTGAGGGATGGAACTGAAGCTTTCTTT. The full variable domain, with the rest looked up from reference TRBV29-1 and TRBJ1-1, is SAVISQKPSRDICQRGTSLTIQCQVDSQVTMMFWYRQQPGQSLTLIATANQGSEATYESGFVIDKFPISRPNLTFSTLTVSNMSPEDSSIYLCSVLRDGTEAFFGQGTRLTVV.

Only one count was recorded for this clone. The rearrangement joins TRBV10-1 to TRBJ1-1; 9 nucleotides align to TRBD1. The CDR3 spans 14 residues. Trimming took 6 bases from V and 5 from J; bases not matched to a gene: 7. Germline V lookup: CDR1 WNHNN, CDR2 SYGVQD (reference sequence). CDR3 DNA sequence: TGCGCCAGCAGGCCACAGGGGGCAGGGACTGAAGCTTTCTTT. Amino acid sequence: CASRPQGAGTEAFF.

The chain carries TRBV5-4 and TRBJ1-1; the D gene is possibly TRBD1 (5 bases). CDR3 length: 18 amino acids. Germline V lookup: CDR1 SGHNT, CDR2 YYREEE (reference sequence). The germline V and J ends were trimmed by 3 bases and 1 base, with 22 bases remaining between them. The CDR3 here is CASSWPPGGLTGNTEAFF. The CDR3 nucleotides read TGTGCCAGCAGCTGGCCCCCGGGAGGGCTTACAGGGAACACTGAAGCTTTCTTT. Full variable domain (rest looked up from reference TRBV5-4 and TRBJ1-1): ETGVTQSPTHLIKTRGQQVTLRCSSQSGHNTVSWYQQALGQGPQFIFQYYREEENGRGNFPPRFSGLQFPNYSSELNVNALELDDSALYLCASSWPPGGLTGNTEAFFGQGTRLTVV.

This clone was detected a few times. The V and J genes are TRBV7-9 and TRBJ2-3; the D gene is possibly TRBD2 (5 bases). The CDR3 is 15 amino acids. Germline V gene data show CDR1 as SEHNR and CDR2 as FQNEAQ (reference sequence). V was pared by 5 bases and J by 7 bases, with 19 bases between. The CDR3 region is CASSPVLGVVNTQYF. The CDR3 nucleotides read TGTGCCAGCAGCCCCGTGTTGGGAGTTGTAAATACGCAGTATTTT.

This clone was detected once. The chain uses TRBV14 and TRBJ2-5, with 7 positions matching TRBD1. The DNA end is a closer match to TRBJ2-7, so the J assignment may be wrong. This CDR3 is built from 16 residues. Germline-derived CDR1 and CDR2 are SGHDN and FVKESK. The DNA of the CDR3 is TGTGCCAGCAGCCAAGATATCGGACAGGTCTCCTACGAGCAGTACTTC. Translation: CASSQDIGQVSYEQYF.

The V call is TRBV7-2, the J call TRBJ1-2; 7 bases are a match to TRBD1. Germline V gives CDR1 SGHTA, CDR2 FQGNSA. The CDR3 runs to 15 residues. V lost 5 bases to trimming and J lost 5 bases; unmatched junction nucleotides: 11. In DNA form, the CDR3 reads TGTGCCAGCAGCGCACAACAGGGGAGCACATATGGCTACACCTTC. Its translation is CASSAQQGSTYGYTF.

This chain joins TRBV6-5 and TRBJ1-1; no clear D gene. Per germline, CDR1 MNHEY and CDR2 SVGAGI. V gave up 8 bases and J gave up 2 bases, with 9 bases separating them. The CDR3 spans 12 residues. In DNA, the CDR3 is TGTGCCAGCCGCGCCCCCAACACTGAAGCTTTCTTT. Residues: CASRAPNTEAFF.

The chain joins TRBV13 to TRBJ2-7; TRBD1 is a possible D gene (6 bases). This CDR3 is built from 15 residues. The germline V gene has CDR1 PRHDT and CDR2 FYEKMQ (reference sequence). Trimming took off 0 bases at V and 6 bases at J, with 15 bases between the two ends. Written as DNA, the CDR3 is TGTGCCAGCAGCTTAGGGACAGGCCTCGCGGTCGAGCAGTACTTC. Residues: CASSLGTGLAVEQYF. The whole variable domain, filled in from reference TRBV13 and TRBJ2-7, reads AAGVIQSPRHLIKEKRETATLKCYPIPRHDTVYWYQQGPGQDPQFLISFYEKMQSDKGSIPDRFSAQQFSDYHSELNMSSLELGDSALYFCASSLGTGLAVEQYFGPGTRLTVT.

This chain links TRBV7-8 with TRBJ2-1; TRBD2 aligns across 9 bases. Trimming cost V 1 base and J 5 bases; bases outside gene matches: 6. The CDR3 extends over 16 amino acids. CDR1 SGHVS and CDR2 FQNEAQ come from the germline V gene. This CDR3 reads CASSLDEAGGNNEQFF. DNA of the CDR3: TGTGCCAGCAGCTTAGACGAGGCGGGAGGGAACAATGAGCAGTTCTTC. The full variable domain, completed using reference TRBV7-8 and TRBJ2-1, is GAGVSQSPRYKVAKRGQDVALRCDPISGHVSLFWYQQALGQGPEFLTYFQNEAQLDKSGLPSDRFFAERPEGSVSTLKIQRTQQEDSAVYLCASSLDEAGGNNEQFFGPGTRLTVL.

This chain joins TRBV6-5 and TRBJ2-7; maybe TRBD2 (6 bases). The CDR3 covers 15 residues. Germline V gives CDR1 MNHEY, CDR2 SVGAGI. Trimming left V 1 base short and J 3 bases short, with 13 bases between. CDR3 amino acids: CASSYLAGSFYEQYF. DNA of the CDR3: TGTGCCAGCAGTTACTTGGCGGGATCGTTCTACGAGCAGTACTTC.

The V call is TRBV4-3, the J call TRBJ1-2, with D perhaps matching TRBD1 (6 bases). Trimming took off 2 bases at V and 7 bases at J, with 17 bases between the two ends. The CDR3 runs 15 residues. Germline V lookup: CDR1 LGHNA, CDR2 YSLEER. The CDR3 DNA is TGCGCCAGCAGCCAAACTAGGCAGGGGCGGGCTGGCTACACCTTC. It yields the protein CASSQTRQGRAGYTF.

There are a few counts of this clone. One end of the junction does not line up with germline, which may come from a read error. V and J are TRBV4-2 and TRBJ2-7; 8 bases map to TRBD2. The CDR3 consists of 16 residues. CDR1 and CDR2 from the germline V gene are LGHNA and YNFKEQ. The CDR3 reads CASSHPARTSSNEQYF. Here the CDR3 DNA reads TGTGCCAGCAGCCACCCCGCCAGGACTAGCTCCAACGAGCAGTACTTC.

This chain connects TRBV27 to TRBJ2-7; 9 bases are shared with TRBD1. Germline CDR1 MNHEY, CDR2 SMNVEV (reference sequence). V was clipped by 8 bases and J by 3 bases; unmatched bases: 11. This CDR3 has 15 amino acids. The CDR3 loop reads CASASRTGGYYEQYF. DNA for the CDR3: TGTGCCAGCGCGAGTCGCACAGGGGGCTACTACGAGCAGTACTTC.

The genes are TRBV7-2 and TRBJ2-3; D is undetermined. From germline, CDR1 is SGHTA and CDR2 FQGNSA. The CDR3 has 13 amino acids. Trimming pared 5 bases from V and 1 base from J, leaving 7 bases between. The CDR3: CASSQRGTDTQYF. Written as DNA, the CDR3 is TGTGCCAGCAGCCAACGGGGCACAGATACGCAGTATTTT.

V is TRBV4-2 and J is TRBJ1-4; 8 positions agree with TRBD1. Germline V CDR1 and CDR2: LGHNA, YNFKEQ. The CDR3 sequence is 17 residues long. Trimming took 1 base from V and 8 from J; bases not matched to a gene: 12. DNA for the CDR3: TGTGCCAGCAGCCAAGGAGGACAGGGCTTGAAAGGGGAAAAACTGTTTTTT. This gives the protein CASSQGGQGLKGEKLFF.

The chain has TRBV7-9 and TRBJ2-7; 8 bases match TRBD1. Trimming at V came to 1 base and at J to 5 bases, leaving 7 bases not matched to a gene. CDR1 and CDR2 from the germline V gene are SEHNR and FQNEAQ (reference sequence). The CDR3 length is 15 residues. CDR3: CASSLGARGRDEQYF. In DNA, the CDR3 is TGTGCCAGCAGCTTAGGGGCCAGGGGGCGAGACGAGCAGTACTTC.

The rearrangement joins TRBV21-1 to TRBJ2-7; TRBD1 was called by the table and not checked on the DNA. TRBV21-1 is termed a pseudogene. The CDR3 sequence is 13 residues long. This chain's CDR3 is CASRWGHLYEQYF. CDR3 coding DNA: TGTGCCAGCAGATGGGGACACCTTTACGAGCAGTACTTC.

The chain recombines TRBV5-1 with TRBJ1-5; D may be TRBD1 (5 bases). Germline CDR1 reads SGHRS; CDR2 reads YFSETQ. The CDR3 is 13 amino acids. Trimming removed 0 bases from V and 7 bases from J, with 8 bases in between. The DNA of the CDR3 is TGCGCCAGCAGCTTGGGGCCAGGGCAGCCCCAGCATTTT. Translated: CASSLGPGQPQHF.

V usage is TRBV6-5 and J usage is TRBJ1-1; maybe TRBD1 (6 bases). Trimming took 8 bases from V and 0 from J, leaving 13 bases between them. Germline lookup yields CDR1 MNHEY and CDR2 SVGAGI. This CDR3 contains 14 residues. The CDR3 loop is CASGQNGMNTEAFF. CDR3 nucleotides: TGTGCCAGCGGACAGAATGGAATGAACACTGAAGCTTTCTTT.

This chain links TRBV6-5 with TRBJ2-2; 11 bases line up with TRBD2. This CDR3 has 15 amino acids. The V segment lost 0 bases and the J segment 9 bases; nucleotides outside the gene matches: 3. Germline loops: CDR1 MNHEY, CDR2 SVGAGI. Here the CDR3 reads CASSYSSGRAWELFF. The CDR3 DNA reads TGTGCCAGCAGTTACTCTAGCGGGAGGGCCTGGGAGCTGTTTTTT.

This chain joins TRBV10-3 and TRBJ2-1, with D possibly TRBD2 on 6 matching bases. Between the trimmed V and J ends, which lost 2 bases and 0 bases, there was a span of 11 bases. CDR1 and CDR2 from the germline V gene are ENHRY and SYGVKD. The CDR3 runs 16 residues. The CDR3: CAISEQAGLSYNEQFF. The CDR3, as DNA: TGTGCCATCAGTGAGCAAGCGGGCCTCTCCTACAATGAGCAGTTCTTC.

In DNA form, the CDR3 reads TGTGCCAGCAGTTACAGGGGGTTGGTAAATGAGCAGTTCTTC. Translation: CASSYRGLVNEQFF. The chain carries TRBV6-5 and TRBJ2-1; weak D call: TRBD1 (6 bases). The CDR3 spans 14 residues. V lost 2 bases and J 7 bases, leaving 12 bases between the germline ends. CDR1 is MNHEY and CDR2 is SVGAGI in the germline V gene.